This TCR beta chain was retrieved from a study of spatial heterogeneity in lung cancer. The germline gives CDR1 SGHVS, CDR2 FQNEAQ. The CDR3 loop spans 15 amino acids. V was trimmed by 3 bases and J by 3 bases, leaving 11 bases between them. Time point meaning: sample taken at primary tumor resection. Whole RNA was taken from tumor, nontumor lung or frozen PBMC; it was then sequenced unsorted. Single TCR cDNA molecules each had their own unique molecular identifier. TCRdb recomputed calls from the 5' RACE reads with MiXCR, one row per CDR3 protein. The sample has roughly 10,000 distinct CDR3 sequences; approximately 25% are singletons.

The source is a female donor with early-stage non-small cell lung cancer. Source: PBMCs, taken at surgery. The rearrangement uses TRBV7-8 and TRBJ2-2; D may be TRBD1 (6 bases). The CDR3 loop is CASSFYGGDTGELFF. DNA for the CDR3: TGTGCCAGCAGCTTCTATGGGGGCGACACCGGGGAGCTGTTTTTT.